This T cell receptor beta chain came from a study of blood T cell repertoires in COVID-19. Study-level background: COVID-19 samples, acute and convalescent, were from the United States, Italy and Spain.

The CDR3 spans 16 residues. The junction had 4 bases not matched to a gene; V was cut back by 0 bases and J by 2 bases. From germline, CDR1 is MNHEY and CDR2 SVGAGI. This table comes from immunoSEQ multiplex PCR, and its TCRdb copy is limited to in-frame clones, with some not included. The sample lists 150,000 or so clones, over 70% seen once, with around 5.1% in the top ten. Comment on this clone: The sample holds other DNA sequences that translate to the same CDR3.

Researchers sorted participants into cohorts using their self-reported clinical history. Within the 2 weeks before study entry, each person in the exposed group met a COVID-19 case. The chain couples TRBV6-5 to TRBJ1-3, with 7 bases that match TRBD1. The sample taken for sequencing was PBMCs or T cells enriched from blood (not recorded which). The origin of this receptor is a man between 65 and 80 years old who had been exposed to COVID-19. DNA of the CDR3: TGTGCCAGCAGTTACTCGGGACAGACCCCTGGAAACACCATATATTTT. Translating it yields CASSYSGQTPGNTIYF.